This TCR beta chain emerged from a study of blood T cell repertoires in COVID-19. Study-wide background: Sample material is recorded as cDNA or gDNA derived from T cells, B-cell-depleted T cells, or PBMCs.

Clones were read by immunoSEQ multiplex PCR, and TCRdb kept only the in-frame ones, dropping some. The sample has 120,000 to 150,000 clones, 85% to 90% seen once. V was pared by 3 bases and J by 5 bases, with 14 bases between. The CDR3 totals 14 residues. Germline V gene data show CDR1 as MGHDK and CDR2 as SYGVNS. The source is a young man with COVID-19, enrolled during active disease. The genes are TRBV25-1 and TRBJ2-7, with a tentative D call TRBD2 (6 bases). Material: peripheral blood. The chain's CDR3 is CASSEGTPRDEQYF. The DNA for the CDR3 is TGTGCCAGCAGTGAGGGGACTCCGAGGGACGAGCAGTACTTC.